The entry below gives a single T cell receptor (beta chain) sequence along with its context. TCRs were amplified from around 660 ng gDNA of bulk tumor per sample. Several biopsies per primary tumor, spaced far apart, were taken during surgery. Patients had untreated, newly diagnosed non-small cell lung cancer and underwent curative surgery. This sample is part of a study of immune heterogeneity within non-small cell lung tumors. Multiplex PCR relied on 32 V and 13 J primers to amplify TCR beta CDR3. TCRdb passed the multiplex PCR reads through MiXCR, listing each CDR3 protein once. The sample consists of about 16,000 distinct CDR3 sequences, 30% of them appearing once. V lost 4 bases and J 7 bases, leaving 17 bases between the germline ends. The germline V gene encodes CDR1 MNHEY and CDR2 SVGAGI. CDR3 length: 14 amino acids.

What was sequenced was lung tumor tissue. The gene calls are TRBV6-5 and TRBJ2-7; possible D gene TRBD2, 6 bases. The clonotype originates from a woman in her forties or fifties with non-small cell lung cancer. Here the CDR3 reads CASSSLRRVGEQYF. The CDR3 nucleotides are TGTGCCAGCAGTTCACTAAGGAGGGTCGGTGAGCAGTACTTC.